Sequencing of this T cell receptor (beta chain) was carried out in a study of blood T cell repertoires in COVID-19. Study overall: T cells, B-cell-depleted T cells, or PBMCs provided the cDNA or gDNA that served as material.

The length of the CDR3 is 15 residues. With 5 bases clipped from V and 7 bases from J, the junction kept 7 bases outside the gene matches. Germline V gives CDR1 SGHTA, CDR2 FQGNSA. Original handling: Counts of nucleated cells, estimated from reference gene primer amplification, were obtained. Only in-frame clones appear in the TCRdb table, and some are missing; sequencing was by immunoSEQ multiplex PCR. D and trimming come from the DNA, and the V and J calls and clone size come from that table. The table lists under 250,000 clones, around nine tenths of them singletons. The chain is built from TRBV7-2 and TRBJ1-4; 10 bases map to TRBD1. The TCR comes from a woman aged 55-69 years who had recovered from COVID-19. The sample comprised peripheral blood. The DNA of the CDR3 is TGTGCCAGCAGCCTAGACAGGGGGCTAGGTGAAAAACTGTTTTTT. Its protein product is CASSLDRGLGEKLFF.